The T cell receptor beta chain under discussion was sequenced for a study of control samples from healthy donors and cancer patients. The germline gives CDR1 SGHDN, CDR2 FVKESK. The CDR3 is 11 residues long. V gave up 1 base and J gave up 7 bases, with 5 bases separating them. TCRdb's copy holds only in-frame clones and misses some; the assay was immunoSEQ multiplex PCR. The sample holds approximately 79,000 clones, 75% to 90% seen once. The chain recombines TRBV14 with TRBJ2-7; D is unclear. The material sequenced was blood. The receptor's source is a man aged 50-59 years in good health. CDR3 sequence (DNA): TGTGCCAGCAGCCAAGCCCGGGAGCAGTACTTC. Residues: CASSQAREQYF.